This T cell receptor beta chain was retrieved from a study of OX40 agonist ivuxolimab in advanced cancers. The V gene lost 7 bases and the J gene lost 5 bases, with 7 bases spanning the gap. The V gene's germline CDR1 is MGHDK and CDR2 SYGVNS. The CDR3 extends over 11 amino acids. The repertoire was sequenced with immunoSEQ multiplex PCR; TCRdb's copy has only in-frame clones and lacks some. The sample holds approximately 25,000 clones, 75% to 80% seen once. Collection of blood occurred at baseline, at cycle 4 day 1, and at cycle 7 day 1. By share, this clone ranks as medium-sized. The genes are TRBV25-1 and TRBJ2-3; D call uncertain. Here the sequenced sample was CD4+ or CD8+ T cells sorted from blood, taken in a trial of the OX40 agonist ivuxolimab. The clonotype originates from an adult with an advanced solid tumor such as melanoma, head and neck, liver or kidney cancer. CDR3 DNA sequence: TGTGCCAGCACGCCGGGAGATACGCAGTATTTT. Translating gives CASTPGDTQYF.